The 24 T cell receptor beta chains reported below all come from one sample, sequenced in a study of blood T cells in healthy people across ages. Sample-barcoded 5' priming and a J-beta primer mix drove a second PCR of about 7 to 11 cycles. TCRdb used MiXCR to reprocess the 5' RACE reads, holding one entry per CDR3 protein. Here the sample spans around 2 million distinct CDR3 sequences, approximately 39% being singletons. The sequencing input was blood. All receptors derive from a human donor in good health.

This clonotype was seen repeatedly, ten times or more. The chain combines TRBV24-1 with TRBJ1-5; TRBD1 matches at 8 bases. V shed 4 bases, J shed 4 bases, and the junction held 5 bases outside the gene matches. CDR3 size: 15 residues. CDR1 and CDR2 from the germline V gene are KGHDR and SFDVKD. The CDR3 reads CATSDRQGRNQPQHF. The CDR3 DNA reads as TGTGCCACCAGTGACCGACAGGGGAGGAATCAGCCCCAGCATTTT.

In this sample, this clonotype turned up a few times. The V and J genes are TRBV4-2 and TRBJ2-1; 8 nucleotides line up with TRBD2. The CDR3 runs 16 residues. CDR1 is LGHNA, CDR2 YNFKEQ, per germline. The V and J ends lost 1 base and 2 bases, in that order; junction bases with no gene match: 4. The chain's CDR3 is CASSQVGGGTYNEQFF. The CDR3 bases are TGTGCCAGCAGCCAAGTAGGCGGGGGGACCTACAATGAGCAGTTCTTC.

The chain employs TRBV6-1 and TRBJ1-2, with D perhaps TRBD1 (5 bases). The CDR3 extends over 14 amino acids. Trimming stripped 2 bases from V and 8 bases from J, with 15 bases between. Germline V CDR1 and CDR2: MNHNS, SASEGT. CDR3 in amino acids: CASSENRGEGGYTF. CDR3 nucleotide sequence: TGTGCCAGCAGTGAAAATCGGGGCGAAGGCGGCTACACCTTC.

The chain couples TRBV28 to TRBJ2-7; D might be TRBD1 (6 bases). With 5 bases removed from V and 3 bases from J, the gap between germline ends came to 14 bases. CDR1 is MDHEN, CDR2 SYDVKM, per germline. There are 14 residues in the CDR3. The CDR3 nucleotides are TGTGCCAGCAGTACTCCAGGGGTCCGCTACGAGCAGTACTTC. It translates to CASSTPGVRYEQYF.

V gene TRBV20-1 combines with J gene TRBJ2-3, with D tentatively TRBD2 (5 bases). The germline V gene has CDR1 DFQATT and CDR2 SNEGSKA (reference sequence). The CDR3 totals 13 residues. Deletions cut 3 bases from V and 4 bases from J, with 11 bases between. The DNA for the CDR3 is TGCAGTGCTAGTAGCGTTTTTTCAGATACGCAGTATTTT. Amino acid sequence: CSASSVFSDTQYF.

This chain joins TRBV5-1 and TRBJ2-3, with 10 positions matching TRBD2. There are 15 residues in the CDR3. J lost 6 bases, V lost 4 bases, and 8 bases had no gene match. Germline V gene sequence: CDR1 SGHRS, CDR2 YFSETQ. CDR3 amino acids: CASSGEAGGFDTQYF. DNA of the CDR3: TGCGCCAGCAGCGGAGAAGCGGGGGGGTTTGATACGCAGTATTTT.

This chain joins TRBV6-2 or TRBV6-3 and TRBJ2-7; D gene uncertain. Germline CDR1 MNHEY, CDR2 SVGEGT. Trimming shortened V by 4 bases and J by 3 bases, and 7 bases separated the two germline ends. CDR3 size: 12 residues. The CDR3 spells CASSSTHYEQYF. The CDR3 region has the DNA TGTGCCAGCAGTTCCACACACTACGAGCAGTACTTC.

This clonotype has a handful of counts. The CDR3 nucleotides are TGCGCCAGCAGCCAAGTGCAGGGGGTTAGCTCCTACAATGAGCAGTTCTTC. It specifies CASSQVQGVSSYNEQFF. This sequence joins TRBV4-1 and TRBJ2-1; the match to TRBD1 covers 7 bases. Germline CDR1 MGHRA, CDR2 YSYEKL. J gave up 0 bases and V 1 base, and 6 bases lay outside the gene matches. The CDR3 has 17 residues.

The chain has TRBV2 and TRBJ2-4, with D possibly being TRBD1 (6 bases). The CDR3 covers 13 residues. V dropped 7 bases and J dropped 6 bases, with 13 bases sitting between them. From germline, CDR1 is SNHLY and CDR2 FYNNEI. The CDR3 here is CASTAGVGNIQYF. CDR3 bases: TGTGCCAGCACCGCAGGGGTTGGAAACATTCAGTACTTC.

This clonotype was observed a few times. The rearrangement links TRBV6-5 to TRBJ2-7, with D maybe TRBD1 (6 bases). V was cut by 6 bases and J by 3 bases, with 18 bases left in between. The germline V gene encodes CDR1 MNHEY and CDR2 SVGAGI. The CDR3 is made up of 15 amino acids. CDR3 in DNA: TGTGCCAGCAGGCGCGAAACGGGACACTTCTACGAGCAGTACTTC. Protein sequence: CASRRETGHFYEQYF.

This clonotype was counted only a few times. The chain recombines TRBV29-1 with TRBJ1-2; D is unresolved. CDR1 and CDR2 from the germline V gene are SQVTM and ANQGSEA. Deletions cut 3 bases from V and 2 bases from J, with 10 bases between. CDR3 length: 13 residues. CDR3 region: CSVDSSRNYGYTF. The DNA for the CDR3 is TGCAGCGTTGATTCTTCCAGGAACTATGGCTACACCTTC.

This clonotype was seen a few times. One junction end does not reproduce the germline sequence, and a read error may be involved. The V and J genes are TRBV5-1 and TRBJ1-2, with 8 bases identical to TRBD1. This CDR3 contains 14 residues. Germline V lookup: CDR1 SGHRS, CDR2 YFSETQ. The CDR3, as DNA: TGTGCCAGCAGTCTCCGGACAGGGAACTATGGCTACACCTTC. Its protein product is CASSLRTGNYGYTF.

This clonotype has a single count. V gene TRBV7-8 combines with J gene TRBJ2-3; 7 bases fit TRBD2. CDR3 length: 16 residues. Per germline, CDR1 SGHVS and CDR2 FQNEAQ. V shed 2 bases and J 6 bases; nucleotides not matched to a gene: 11. CDR3 nucleotides: TGTGCCAGCAGCTTATTTAGTCAGCGGGGAGAGGATACGCAGTATTTT. It encodes CASSLFSQRGEDTQYF.

This clonotype was seen more than once but under ten times. The chain recombines TRBV6-1 with TRBJ2-1; the D gene is possibly TRBD1 (6 bases). This CDR3 is built from 14 residues. With 7 bases removed from V and 0 bases from J, the gap between germline ends came to 10 bases. The germline V gene encodes CDR1 MNHNS and CDR2 SASEGT. The CDR3 region is CASTGQSSYNEQFF. CDR3 in DNA: TGTGCCAGCACCGGACAGTCCTCCTACAATGAGCAGTTCTTC.

This sequence joins TRBV7-2 and TRBJ2-4, with a tentative D call TRBD1 (5 bases). V was trimmed by 4 bases and J by 13 bases, leaving 23 bases between them. The germline V gene has CDR1 SGHTA and CDR2 FQGNSA. The CDR3 runs to 15 residues. The CDR3 coding sequence is TGTGCCAGCAGCTCCCCGCAGGGTCTCTACAATGAGCAGTACTTC. This codes for CASSSPQGLYNEQYF.

CDR3 nucleotides: TGCGCCAGCAGTCTTTCTGGGGCCATTCAGTACTTC. Protein product: CASSLSGAIQYF. This chain joins TRBV4-3 and TRBJ2-4, with D possibly TRBD1 on 5 matching bases. The CDR3 contains 12 residues. Germline V gene sequence: CDR1 LGHNA, CDR2 YSLEER. Trimming left V 6 bases short and J 9 bases short, with 12 bases between.

The chain is built from TRBV20-1 and TRBJ2-2; D is uncertain. CDR3 length equals 14 residues. V shed 3 bases and J shed 4 bases, with 12 bases lying between them. Germline loops: CDR1 DFQATT, CDR2 SNEGSKA (reference sequence). CDR3 sequence reads: CSASGLVSTGELFF. CDR3 nucleotides: TGCAGTGCTAGTGGCCTAGTATCCACCGGGGAGCTGTTTTTT.

This clonotype was found a few times. The rearrangement joins TRBV4-1 to TRBJ1-2, with a weak D call TRBD1 (5 bases). V was cut by 0 bases and J by 7 bases, with 15 bases left in between. Germline V gives CDR1 MGHRA, CDR2 YSYEKL. The CDR3 is 15 residues long. The CDR3 here is CASSQEGVGEPGYTF. For the CDR3, the DNA is TGCGCCAGCAGCCAAGAAGGGGTAGGGGAGCCTGGCTACACCTTC.

The chain carries TRBV20-1 and TRBJ2-6; D is ambiguous. V lost 5 bases and J lost 2, with 10 bases in between. The CDR3 covers 14 residues. Per the germline V gene, CDR1 is DFQATT and CDR2 is SNEGSKA (reference sequence). The CDR3, as DNA: TGCAGTGCTGTGGACCGGGCTGGGGCCAACGTCCTGACTTTC. Its translation: CSAVDRAGANVLTF.

This chain connects TRBV29-1 to TRBJ2-7; TRBD1 might be the D (6 bases). Trimming shortened V by 4 bases and J by 7 bases, and 17 bases separated the two germline ends. The CDR3 consists of 13 residues. Germline CDR1 reads SQVTM; CDR2 reads ANQGSEA. In DNA, the CDR3 is TGCAGCGTTGGGGGCAGGGGAACGAGTGAGCAGTACTTC. This codes for CSVGGRGTSEQYF.

In this sample, this clonotype turned up a few times. The chain has TRBV4-2 and TRBJ1-2, with 7 nucleotides matching TRBD1. In germline, CDR1 is LGHNA, CDR2 YNFKEQ. V lost 0 bases, J lost 5 bases, and 6 bases stayed unmatched. CDR3 length: 15 amino acids. The CDR3 nucleotides read TGTGCCAGCAGCCAAGATCATTCGGGACAGTATGGCTACACCTTC. Its translation: CASSQDHSGQYGYTF.

This chain joins TRBV29-1 and TRBJ2-1; TRBD2 matches 11 bases. This CDR3 is built from 17 residues. Germline values: CDR1 SQVTM, CDR2 ANQGSEA. The V and J ends lost 1 base and 6 bases, in that order; junction bases with no gene match: 11. CDR3 sequence reads: CSVEGGSGGAGFNEQFF. The CDR3 nucleotides are TGCAGCGTTGAAGGGGGTAGCGGGGGGGCCGGGTTCAATGAGCAGTTCTTC.

This clonotype was counted a single time. The gene calls are TRBV7-2 and TRBJ2-4, with 13 bases lining up with TRBD2. Trimming removed 5 bases from V and 8 bases from J; junction bases left unmatched: 6. The germline V gene has CDR1 SGHTA and CDR2 FQGNSA. This CDR3 contains 15 residues. In nucleotides, the CDR3 is TGTGCCAGCAGCATCACCGGGACTAGCGGGGACATTCAGTACTTC. Translated: CASSITGTSGDIQYF.

The chain combines TRBV20-1 with TRBJ1-5; no clear D. This CDR3 has 13 amino acids. Germline CDR1 reads DFQATT; CDR2 reads SNEGSKA (reference sequence). Trimming stripped 4 bases from V and 3 bases from J, with 10 bases between. In DNA, the CDR3 is TGCAGTGCTATAGGAGTCTCCAATCAGCCCCAGCATTTT. Translating gives CSAIGVSNQPQHF.